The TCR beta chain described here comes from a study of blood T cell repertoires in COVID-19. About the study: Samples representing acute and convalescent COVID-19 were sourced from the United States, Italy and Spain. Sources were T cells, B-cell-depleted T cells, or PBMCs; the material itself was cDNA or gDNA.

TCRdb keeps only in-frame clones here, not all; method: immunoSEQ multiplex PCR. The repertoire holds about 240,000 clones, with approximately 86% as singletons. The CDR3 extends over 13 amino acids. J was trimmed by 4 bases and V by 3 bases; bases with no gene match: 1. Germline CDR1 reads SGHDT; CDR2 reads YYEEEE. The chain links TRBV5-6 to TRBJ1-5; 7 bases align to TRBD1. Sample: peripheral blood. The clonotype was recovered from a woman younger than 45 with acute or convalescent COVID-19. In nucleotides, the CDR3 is TGTGCCAGCAGCTGGGACAGAAATCAGCCCCAGCATTTT. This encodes CASSWDRNQPQHF.